What follows are 23 T cell receptor beta chains derived from one specimen sequenced in a study of blood T cell repertoires in COVID-19. The table came from immunoSEQ multiplex PCR; TCRdb's copy has only in-frame clones and leaves some out. The table lists around 80,000 clones, about four fifths of them singletons, with around 13% in the top ten. The sample comprised peripheral blood. The source is a human donor in a cohort sampled during active COVID-19.

This CDR3 is CASRPGLDGELFF. CDR3 DNA: TGTGCCAGCAGGCCAGGGTTGGACGGGGAGCTGTTTTTT. This chain joins TRBV6-5 and TRBJ2-2; possible D gene TRBD1, 5 bases. The ends were cut back, 6 bases at V and 7 bases at J, with 12 bases in the middle. CDR1 is MNHEY, CDR2 SVGAGI, per germline. This CDR3 is built from 13 residues.

The chain is built from TRBV4-1 and TRBJ2-2; 9 bases agree with TRBD1. Germline CDR1 reads MGHRA; CDR2 reads YSYEKL. V shed 4 bases and J 6 bases; nucleotides not matched to a gene: 9. The CDR3 extends over 16 amino acids. The CDR3 coding sequence is TGCGCCAGCAGCCTCCGGCGGGGACAGGGTGCCGGGGAGCTGTTTTTT. This gives the protein CASSLRRGQGAGELFF.

V gene TRBV20-1 combines with J gene TRBJ2-4; D perhaps matches TRBD1 (5 bases). The CDR3 extends over 11 amino acids. CDR1 DFQATT and CDR2 SNEGSKA come from the germline V gene (reference sequence). V shed 4 bases and J shed 7 bases, with 8 bases lying between them. The CDR3 DNA reads TGCAGTGCTATCCGACAGAACATTCAGTACTTC. Translation gives CSAIRQNIQYF.

Notes on this clone: An end of the junction differs from the germline gene, which may be a read error. The chain combines TRBV10-3 with TRBJ1-4; 7 bases map to TRBD1. Germline CDR1 and CDR2: ENHRY and SYGVKD. The CDR3 extends over 14 amino acids. This chain's CDR3 is CAIGDRATNEKLFF. The CDR3 nucleotides are TGTGCCATCGGTGACAGGGCAACTAATGAAAAACTGTTTTTT.

The chain has TRBV2 and TRBJ2-4, with a possible D match to TRBD2 (5 bases). The V end was cut by 8 bases, the J end by 0 bases, with 8 bases between. This CDR3 is built from 13 residues. The germline CDR1 and CDR2 sequences are SNHLY and FYNNEI. This chain's CDR3 is CASGLEAKNIQYF. The CDR3 coding sequence is TGTGCCAGCGGACTTGAAGCCAAAAACATTCAGTACTTC.

The chain links TRBV5-6 to TRBJ2-1; perhaps TRBD2 as D (5 bases). Trimming stripped 6 bases from V and 2 bases from J, with 15 bases between. There are 15 residues in the CDR3. Germline V gene sequence: CDR1 SGHDT, CDR2 YYEEEE. The CDR3: CASTTGWATYNEQFF. CDR3 in DNA: TGTGCCAGCACCACGGGGTGGGCGACCTACAATGAGCAGTTCTTC.

The chain uses TRBV11-3 and TRBJ1-1, with TRBD1 as a possible D gene (5 bases). V was trimmed by 5 bases and J by 8 bases, leaving 15 bases between them. The V gene's germline CDR1 is SGHNT and CDR2 YENEEA. The CDR3 length is 13 residues. CDR3 bases: TGTGCCAGCAGCCTCCGTGAAGGGGCCGAAGCTTTCTTT. It translates to CASSLREGAEAFF.

This clone is a singleton in its sample. The V and J genes are TRBV5-1 and TRBJ1-1, with D possibly TRBD1 on 5 matching bases. Between the trimmed V and J ends, which lost 4 bases and 0 bases, there was a span of 7 bases. The CDR3 sequence is 13 residues long. Germline CDR1 SGHRS, CDR2 YFSETQ. CDR3: CASSTTVNTEAFF. The CDR3 DNA follows: TGCGCCAGCAGCACGACAGTGAACACTGAAGCTTTCTTT.

In this sample, this clone turned up a few times. The V and J genes are TRBV19 and TRBJ2-7, with D possibly TRBD2 on 5 matching bases. The CDR3 contains 14 residues. CDR1 and CDR2 (germline): LNHDA, SQIVND (reference sequence). V lost 3 bases, J lost 3 bases, and 12 bases lay in between. CDR3 residues: CASSITLRDYEQYF. The CDR3 DNA sequence: TGTGCCAGTAGTATCACCCTCCGGGACTACGAGCAGTACTTC.

This clone appeared once. The V gene is TRBV18, the J gene TRBJ1-6; D call uncertain. Trimming pared 2 bases from V and 8 bases from J, leaving 13 bases between. The germline gives CDR1 KGHSH, CDR2 LQKENI. The CDR3 is made up of 15 amino acids. CDR3 coding DNA: TGTGCCAGCTCACCAAACCAACGGGGAGATTCACCCCTCCACTTT. It encodes CASSPNQRGDSPLHF.

The rearrangement links TRBV6-1 to TRBJ1-1; TRBD1 agrees at 7 bases. This CDR3 contains 17 residues. The germline CDR1 and CDR2 sequences are MNHNS and SASEGT. Unmatched junction bases numbered 12, after V lost 2 bases and J lost 3 bases. The CDR3 loop is CASSERHRGLLDTEAFF. In DNA, the CDR3 is TGTGCCAGCAGTGAAAGGCACAGGGGTTTGTTGGACACTGAAGCTTTCTTT.

The rearrangement joins TRBV7-8 to TRBJ2-1; D is perhaps TRBD1 (6 bases). V lost 5 bases to trimming and J lost 4 bases, with 9 bases between them. The CDR3 has 13 residues. Germline V gene sequence: CDR1 SGHVS, CDR2 FQNEAQ. DNA of the CDR3: TGTGCCAGCAGCCTAGACAGGTACAATGAGCAGTTCTTC. It yields the protein CASSLDRYNEQFF.

The V call is TRBV14, the J call TRBJ1-1; D is undetermined. The CDR3 is 13 residues long. Between the trimmed V and J ends, which lost 4 bases and 8 bases, there was a span of 14 bases. Germline V gene sequence: CDR1 SGHDN, CDR2 FVKESK. CDR3 in amino acids: CASSLMKHTEAFF. The CDR3 DNA follows: TGTGCCAGCAGCCTCATGAAGCATACCGAAGCTTTCTTT.

The chain is built from TRBV3-1 (or the pseudogene TRBV3-2) and TRBJ1-6; tentatively, D is TRBD1 (5 bases). The ends were cut back, 4 bases at V and 4 bases at J, with 14 bases in the middle. Germline values: CDR1 LGHDT, CDR2 YNNKEL (reference sequence). The CDR3 spans 16 residues. In DNA, the CDR3 is TGTGCCAGCAGCCCCCGGGGAGGGGTTTATAATTCACCCCTCCACTTT. It is translated as CASSPRGGVYNSPLHF.

The V call is TRBV11-2, the J call TRBJ1-1; maybe TRBD1 (5 bases). The CDR3 extends over 15 amino acids. V lost 5 bases to trimming and J lost 5 bases, with 18 bases between them. CDR1 is SGHAT and CDR2 is FQNNGV in the germline V gene. DNA of the CDR3: TGTGCCAGCAGCCCGCCGGGGAGGGGAGGGACTGAAGCTTTCTTT. It yields the protein CASSPPGRGGTEAFF.

The V gene is TRBV12-3 or TRBV12-4, the J gene TRBJ2-1; D perhaps matches TRBD1 (5 bases). V was pared by 7 bases and J by 7 bases, with 8 bases between. This CDR3 is built from 11 residues. Written as DNA, the CDR3 is TGTGCCAGCAAGGGGTGGAATGAGCAGTTCTTC. Protein product: CASKGWNEQFF.

The gene calls are TRBV20-1 and TRBJ2-1, with 8 bases that match TRBD2. Germline V gene lookup returns CDR1 DFQATT and CDR2 SNEGSKA (reference sequence). Trimming took 3 bases from V and 6 from J; bases not matched to a gene: 10. The CDR3 runs 15 residues. The CDR3 DNA reads as TGCAGTGCTAGTGCACCGACTAGCGCCGTCAATGAGCAGTTCTTC. Its protein product is CSASAPTSAVNEQFF.

The chain employs TRBV3-1 (or the pseudogene TRBV3-2) and TRBJ1-5; D remains ambiguous. Per the germline V gene, CDR1 is LGHDT and CDR2 is YNNKEL (reference sequence). The V gene lost 1 base and the J gene lost 6 bases, with 10 bases spanning the gap. CDR3 size: 14 residues. The CDR3 spells CASSQGTSSQPQHF. DNA of the CDR3: TGTGCCAGCAGCCAAGGAACAAGTTCTCAGCCCCAGCATTTT.

The CDR3 reads CASSQEPASGEQYF. The CDR3 DNA reads as TGCGCCAGCAGCCAAGAACCGGCTTCGGGGGAGCAGTACTTC. The rearrangement uses TRBV4-1 and TRBJ2-7; D is possibly TRBD2 (5 bases). Germline lookup yields CDR1 MGHRA and CDR2 YSYEKL. V was pared by 0 bases and J by 7 bases, with 13 bases between. This CDR3 spans 14 amino acids.

V and J are TRBV21-1 and TRBJ1-1; the table gives TRBD1 as D, unverified against the DNA. TRBV21-1 is a listed pseudogene. This CDR3 spans 13 amino acids. CDR3 in amino acids: CPTPIHDRARAFF. CDR3 DNA: TGTCCCACTCCTATCCACGACAGGGCCCGAGCTTTCTTT.

The gene calls are TRBV27 and TRBJ1-2; D is undetermined. V was clipped by 6 bases and J by 7 bases, with 15 bases between them. The V gene's germline CDR1 is MNHEY and CDR2 SMNVEV (reference sequence). The CDR3 is 13 amino acids. The CDR3 region has the DNA TGTGCCAGCAGGCGCCCTGGAGGCCCTGGCTACACCTTC. Its translation: CASRRPGGPGYTF.

The gene calls are TRBV2 and TRBJ1-2; 7 bases map to TRBD1. The germline V gene has CDR1 SNHLY and CDR2 FYNNEI. The V gene end was trimmed by 6 bases and the J gene end by 8 bases; junction bases not matched to a gene: 12. The CDR3 is 14 residues long. The chain's CDR3 is CASRWDSPSNGYTF. The CDR3 DNA sequence: TGTGCCAGCAGATGGGACAGTCCCTCGAACGGCTACACCTTC. Full variable domain (missing parts from reference TRBV2 and TRBJ1-2): EPEVTQTPSHQVTQMGQEVILRCVPISNHLYFYWYRQILGQKVEFLVSFYNNEISEKSEIFDDQFSVERPDGSNFTLKIRSTKLEDSAMYFCASRWDSPSNGYTFGSGTRLTVV.

The chain uses TRBV28 and TRBJ1-1, with 10 bases lining up with TRBD1. CDR1 and CDR2 (germline): MDHEN, SYDVKM. The CDR3 runs to 12 residues. The trim removed 3 bases at V and 10 bases at J, leaving 2 bases unmatched. This CDR3 reads CASSLGQGSAFF. CDR3 nucleotides: TGTGCCAGCAGTTTGGGACAGGGGTCAGCTTTCTTT.